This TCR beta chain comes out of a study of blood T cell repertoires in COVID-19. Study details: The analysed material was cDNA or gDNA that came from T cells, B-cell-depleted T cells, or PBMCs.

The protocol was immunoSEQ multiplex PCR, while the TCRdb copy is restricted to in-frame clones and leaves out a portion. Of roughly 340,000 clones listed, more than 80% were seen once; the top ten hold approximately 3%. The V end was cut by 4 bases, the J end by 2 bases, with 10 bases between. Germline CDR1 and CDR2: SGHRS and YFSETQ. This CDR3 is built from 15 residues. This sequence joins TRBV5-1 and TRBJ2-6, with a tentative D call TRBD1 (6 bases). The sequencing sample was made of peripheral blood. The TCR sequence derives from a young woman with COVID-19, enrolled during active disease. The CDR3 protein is CASSLTGTGANVLTF. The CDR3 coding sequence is TGCGCCAGCAGCCTCACAGGGACTGGGGCCAACGTCCTGACTTTC.